The present TCR beta chain was sequenced within a study of shared clonotypes between healthy human individuals. Study outcomes and limitations: Memory subsets generally showed lower estimated richness than naive subsets.

This clone was detected a few times. Its antigen remains unidentified. The sample has other DNA sequences that encode this CDR3 too. The length of the CDR3 is 14 residues. Germline loops: CDR1 KGHSH, CDR2 LQKENI. V was clipped by 5 bases and J by 1 base, with 8 bases between them. Only in-frame clones appear in the TCRdb table, and some are missing; sequencing was by immunoSEQ multiplex PCR. The table shows about 1 million clones, with more than 65% occurring only once. The gene calls are TRBV18 and TRBJ2-2; a weak D match, TRBD1 (5 bases). The sample taken for sequencing was memory CD4+ T cells sorted from blood. Subset in this sample: CD45RA-negative fraction. This clonotype was sampled from a man between 18 and 29 years old in good health. The CDR3 nucleotides are TGTGCCAGCTCATGGCAGGGGAACACCGGGGAGCTGTTTTTT. Its protein product is CASSWQGNTGELFF.